These 21 T cell receptor beta chains were sequenced from one sample in a study of cytomegalovirus exposure and HLA in healthy donors. This PCR relied on a set of 60 Vbeta primers and 13 Jbeta primers. Repertoires were generated with immunoSEQ multiplex PCR, while TCRdb's copy carries only in-frame clones and drops some. The sample lists 150,000 to 160,000 clones, 65% to 75% occurring once. The sequenced material came from PBMCs. The source of these receptors is a man aged 25 to 40 in good health and CMV-seronegative.

The chain links TRBV10-1 to TRBJ2-1, with 11 bases aligning to TRBD2. Germline trimming cut 9 bases from V and 1 base from J; bases unmatched to any gene: 14. In germline, CDR1 is WNHNN, CDR2 SYGVQD (reference sequence). The CDR3 has 18 amino acids. The CDR3 coding sequence is TGCGCCAGAGATAAAGGGACTAGCGGACGGTGTTCCTACAATGAGCAGTTCTTC. The encoded protein is CARDKGTSGRCSYNEQFF.

This clone was detected a few times. V usage is TRBV6-1 and J usage is TRBJ1-2; unclear D gene. Trimming shortened V by 3 bases and J by 8 bases, and 19 bases separated the two germline ends. CDR1 is MNHNS, CDR2 SASEGT, per germline. This CDR3 has 15 residues. CDR3 in DNA: TGTGCCAGCAGTGAGGTGGGTGAACTACGGGGAGGCTACACCTTC. It translates to CASSEVGELRGGYTF.

The CDR3, as DNA: TGTGCCAGCAGCCAAGTTAGCGGGGGCTACTCCTACAATGAGCAGTTCTTC. Protein product: CASSQVSGGYSYNEQFF. The chain links TRBV4-2 to TRBJ2-1, with 9 bases aligning to TRBD2. Germline trimming cut 1 base from V and 0 bases from J; bases unmatched to any gene: 4. Looked up from germline, CDR1 is LGHNA and CDR2 is YNFKEQ. This CDR3 has 17 residues.

CDR3 nucleotide sequence: TGTGCCAGCAGCTTAACAGGGTGGAACGAGCAGTACTTC. Its translation: CASSLTGWNEQYF. This chain connects TRBV7-8 to TRBJ2-7; possible D gene TRBD1, 6 bases. The CDR3 consists of 13 residues. V was trimmed by 2 bases and J by 5 bases, leaving 10 bases between them. Germline assignment: CDR1 SGHVS and CDR2 FQNEAQ.

The V call is TRBV5-8, the J call TRBJ1-3; perhaps TRBD1 as D (5 bases). The CDR3 runs to 14 residues. Between the trimmed V and J ends, which lost 0 bases and 4 bases, there was a span of 8 bases. CDR1 is SGHTS, CDR2 YDEGEE, per germline. CDR3 protein: CASSLGQLGNTIYF. CDR3 coding DNA: TGTGCCAGCAGCTTGGGACAGCTAGGAAACACCATATATTTT.

J is TRBJ2-7 and V is TRBV10-3; TRBD1 aligns across 10 bases. Trimming at V came to 2 bases and at J to 3 bases, leaving 4 bases not matched to a gene. Germline V lookup: CDR1 ENHRY, CDR2 SYGVKD. The CDR3 extends over 15 amino acids. The CDR3 loop reads CAISEGQGVIYEQYF. CDR3 nucleotide sequence: TGTGCCATCAGTGAGGGACAGGGGGTTATCTACGAGCAGTACTTC.

The chain employs TRBV27 and TRBJ2-7; TRBD2 matches at 15 bases. Per germline, CDR1 MNHEY and CDR2 SMNVEV (reference sequence). CDR3 size: 17 residues. Trimming took 4 bases from V and 6 from J; bases not matched to a gene: 10. The CDR3 bases are TGTGCCAGCAGTTCGGGACTAGCGGGGGGCCCAAAGGGCGAGCAGTACTTC. This sequence encodes CASSSGLAGGPKGEQYF.

The gene calls are TRBV6-6 and TRBJ2-5, with TRBD2 identical over 10 bases. The CDR3 has 13 residues. V trimming: 4 bases; J trimming: 9 bases; junction bases outside the gene matches: 5. Germline values: CDR1 MNHNY, CDR2 SVGAGI (reference sequence). This CDR3 reads CASSSRSGGAQYF. The CDR3 DNA sequence: TGTGCCAGCAGTTCTCGAAGCGGGGGGGCCCAGTACTTC.

This chain joins TRBV19 and TRBJ1-5, with no clear D. Germline CDR1 is LNHDA and CDR2 is SQIVND (reference sequence). The CDR3 covers 16 residues. With 1 base removed from V and 3 bases from J, the gap between germline ends came to 13 bases. The CDR3 here is CASSIGPQLINQPQHF. CDR3 nucleotide sequence: TGTGCCAGTAGTATAGGGCCCCAATTGATCAATCAGCCCCAGCATTTT.

This clone has more than one count but fewer than ten. The chain recombines TRBV6-6 with TRBJ1-5, with TRBD1 matching 7 bases. Germline V lookup: CDR1 MNHNY, CDR2 SVGAGI (reference sequence). The V segment lost 4 bases and the J segment 1 base; nucleotides outside the gene matches: 1. The CDR3 consists of 14 residues. CDR3 sequence: CASSSRGSNQPQHF. The DNA for the CDR3 is TGTGCCAGCAGTTCCAGGGGGAGCAATCAGCCCCAGCATTTT.

V usage is TRBV6-5 and J usage is TRBJ1-1, with TRBD1 identical over 9 bases. The CDR3 runs 13 residues. After removal of 6 bases from V and 5 bases from J, the junction contained 4 bases not matched to a gene. Germline V gene lookup returns CDR1 MNHEY and CDR2 SVGAGI. CDR3 amino acids: CASSPQGATEAFF. The CDR3 nucleotides are TGTGCCAGCAGCCCACAGGGGGCGACTGAAGCTTTCTTT.

This clone has more than one count but fewer than ten. The V call is TRBV4-3, the J call TRBJ1-1; D may be TRBD1 (5 bases). V gave up 7 bases and J gave up 2 bases, with 14 bases separating them. Germline assignment: CDR1 LGHNA and CDR2 YSLEER. This CDR3 has 14 amino acids. The CDR3 nucleotides are TGCGCCAGCACCCTTGAGACAGACAACACTGAAGCTTTCTTT. It is translated as CASTLETDNTEAFF.

A single count supports this clone. The V and J genes are TRBV19 and TRBJ1-2; TRBD1 aligns across 7 bases. There are 14 residues in the CDR3. CDR1 is LNHDA, CDR2 SQIVND, per germline (reference sequence). V lost 2 bases and J lost 4; bases outside the gene matches: 4. CDR3: CASSIQGDIYGYTF. CDR3 in DNA: TGTGCCAGTAGTATACAGGGGGATATCTATGGCTACACCTTC.

The gene calls are TRBV5-1 and TRBJ1-2; D might be TRBD1 (6 bases). Germline CDR1 is SGHRS and CDR2 is YFSETQ. This CDR3 contains 15 residues. V dropped 5 bases and J dropped 1 base, with 15 bases sitting between them. CDR3 DNA sequence: TGCGCCAGCAGAACAGGACAGACCAATAACTATGGCTACACCTTC. This gives the protein CASRTGQTNNYGYTF.

The count of this clone is one. The chain uses TRBV11-2 and TRBJ1-1; 8 bases agree with TRBD1. Looked up from germline, CDR1 is SGHAT and CDR2 is FQNNGV. This CDR3 region has 16 residues. V shed 4 bases, J shed 3 bases, and the junction held 10 bases outside the gene matches. CDR3 residues: CASSSGQGGLDTEAFF. DNA for the CDR3: TGTGCCAGCAGCTCAGGACAGGGAGGGTTGGACACTGAAGCTTTCTTT.

The DNA for the CDR3 is TGTGCCAGCACCTCACTGACAGTGGCTAATGAAAAACTGTTTTTT. It is translated as CASTSLTVANEKLFF. The chain carries TRBV2 and TRBJ1-4, with a possible D match to TRBD1 (5 bases). This CDR3 contains 15 residues. With 7 bases removed from V and 3 bases from J, the gap between germline ends came to 15 bases. Germline lookup yields CDR1 SNHLY and CDR2 FYNNEI.

This chain uses TRBV7-2 with TRBJ2-3; possible D gene TRBD2, 6 bases. Trimming cost V 2 bases and J 5 bases, with 11 bases left between them. The CDR3 consists of 14 residues. CDR1 is SGHTA and CDR2 is FQGNSA in the germline V gene. DNA for the CDR3: TGTGCCAGCAGCTTACCCGGGGGAAAAGATACGCAGTATTTT. It is translated as CASSLPGGKDTQYF. The variable domain in full, completed from reference TRBV7-2 and TRBJ2-3, reads GAGVSQSPSNKVTEKGKDVELRCDPISGHTALYWYRQSLGQGLEFLIYFQGNSAPDKSGLPSDRFSAERTGGSVSTLTIQRTQQEDSAVYLCASSLPGGKDTQYFGPGTRLTVL.

J is TRBJ1-3 and V is TRBV5-6, with 9 nucleotides matching TRBD1. The CDR3 length is 13 residues. V was clipped by 4 bases and J by 10 bases; unmatched bases: 6. From germline, CDR1 is SGHDT and CDR2 YYEEEE. The CDR3 DNA follows: TGTGCCAGCAGCAAAACAGGGGGCATAACCATATATTTT. It encodes CASSKTGGITIYF.

This chain links TRBV7-9 with TRBJ2-7; 10 positions agree with TRBD1. Germline-derived CDR1 and CDR2 are SEHNR and FQNEAQ (reference sequence). The CDR3 is made up of 16 amino acids. With V trimmed by 5 bases and J by 1 base, 8 bases remained unmatched. The CDR3 spells CASSPLLGQGSYEQYF. CDR3 coding DNA: TGTGCCAGCAGCCCTCTCCTGGGACAGGGGTCCTACGAGCAGTACTTC.

The CDR3 spells CASSFAEIQRGETQYF. The CDR3 DNA reads as TGTGCCAGCAGCTTTGCGGAGATCCAAAGGGGGGAGACCCAGTACTTC. The chain recombines TRBV13 with TRBJ2-5, with a possible D match to TRBD1 (6 bases). The CDR3 spans 16 residues. V was trimmed by 3 bases and J by 5 bases, leaving 19 bases between them. CDR1 is PRHDT and CDR2 is FYEKMQ in the germline V gene (reference sequence).

This chain joins TRBV27 and TRBJ1-5; D gene unclear. The length of the CDR3 is 15 residues. CDR1 and CDR2 from the germline V gene are MNHEY and SMNVEV (reference sequence). Trimming pared 2 bases from V and 4 bases from J, leaving 12 bases between. The CDR3, as DNA: TGTGCCAGCAGTTTAGGTAGTGTTCCAAATCAGCCCCAGCATTTT. Protein: CASSLGSVPNQPQHF.